The clone carrying this TCR beta chain came up many times. V lost 5 bases and J lost 1, with 11 bases in between. This CDR3 contains 14 residues. Looked up from germline, CDR1 is SGHTA and CDR2 is FQGTGA. These data come from a study of shared clonotypes between healthy human individuals. The assay was carried out at the deep level. Using immunoSEQ multiplex PCR, the repertoire was profiled, and TCRdb retains in-frame clones only, with some absent. The table lists more than 400,000 clones, 70% to 80% of them singletons. The receptor was derived from a woman aged 35 to 49 in good health. Some clones in this sample may be carry-over from other donors' samples. The sample consisted of PBMCs. The rearrangement uses TRBV7-3 and TRBJ1-1; D is unclear. The CDR3 protein is CASSPSHSNTEAFF. The DNA of the CDR3 is TGTGCCAGCAGCCCTTCCCACTCGAACACTGAAGCTTTCTTT.